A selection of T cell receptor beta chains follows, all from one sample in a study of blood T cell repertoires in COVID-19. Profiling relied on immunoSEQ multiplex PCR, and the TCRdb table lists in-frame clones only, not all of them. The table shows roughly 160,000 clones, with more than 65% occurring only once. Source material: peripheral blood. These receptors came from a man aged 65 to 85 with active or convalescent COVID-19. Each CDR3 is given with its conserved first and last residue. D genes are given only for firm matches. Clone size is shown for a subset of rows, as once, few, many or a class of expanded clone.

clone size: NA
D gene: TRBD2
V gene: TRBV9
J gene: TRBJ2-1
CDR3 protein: CASSVLGGGNNEQFF
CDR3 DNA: TGTGCCAGCAGCGTCCTTGGCGGGGGAAACAATGAGCAGTTCTTC

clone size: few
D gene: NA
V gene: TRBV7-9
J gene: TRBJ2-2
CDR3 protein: CASSALIGQIPGELFF
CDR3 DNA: TGTGCCAGCAGCGCCCTTATAGGACAGATCCCCGGGGAGCTGTTTTTT

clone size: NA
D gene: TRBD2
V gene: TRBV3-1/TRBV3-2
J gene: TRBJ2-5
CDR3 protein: CASSSLGPTAGGGETQYF
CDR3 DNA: TGTGCCAGCAGCTCCCTCGGCCCTACAGCGGGGGGCGGGGAGACCCAGTACTTC

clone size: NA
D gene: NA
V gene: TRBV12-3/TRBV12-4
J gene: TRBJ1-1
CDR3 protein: CASTPRTIEAFF
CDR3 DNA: TGTGCCAGCACCCCCCGGACAATTGAAGCTTTCTTT

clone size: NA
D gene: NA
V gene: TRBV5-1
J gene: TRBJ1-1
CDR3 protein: CASSAVLNTEAFF
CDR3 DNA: TGCGCCAGCAGCGCAGTCCTGAACACTGAAGCTTTCTTT

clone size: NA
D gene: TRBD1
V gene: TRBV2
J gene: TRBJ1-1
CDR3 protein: CASRETGTEAFF
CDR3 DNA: TGTGCCAGCAGGGAGACAGGGACTGAAGCTTTCTTT

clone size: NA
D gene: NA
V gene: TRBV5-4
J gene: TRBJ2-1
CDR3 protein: CASSPPAGPYNEQFF
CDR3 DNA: TGTGCCAGCAGCCCCCCGGCAGGGCCCTACAATGAGCAGTTCTTC

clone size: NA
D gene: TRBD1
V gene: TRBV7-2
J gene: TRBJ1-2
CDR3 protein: CASSLRWTGGSANYGYTF
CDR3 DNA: TGTGCCAGCAGCCTACGCTGGACAGGGGGCTCAGCTAACTATGGCTACACCTTC

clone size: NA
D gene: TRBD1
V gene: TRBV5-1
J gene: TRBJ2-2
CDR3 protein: CASRGQGDTGELFF
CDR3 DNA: TGCGCCAGCAGAGGACAGGGGGATACCGGGGAGCTGTTTTTT

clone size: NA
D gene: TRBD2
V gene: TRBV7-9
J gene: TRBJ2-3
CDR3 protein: CASSLARTGEGDTQYF
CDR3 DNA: TGTGCCAGCAGCTTAGCGAGGACCGGGGAGGGAGATACGCAGTATTTT

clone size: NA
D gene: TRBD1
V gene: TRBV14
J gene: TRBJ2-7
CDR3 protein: CASSQPGTGAYEQYF
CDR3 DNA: TGTGCCAGCAGCCAACCCGGGACAGGGGCGTACGAGCAGTACTTC

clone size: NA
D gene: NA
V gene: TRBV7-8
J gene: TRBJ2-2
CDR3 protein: CASSPGSASLGGGELFF
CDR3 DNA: TGTGCCAGCAGCCCGGGTAGCGCGAGTCTGGGAGGCGGGGAGCTGTTTTTT

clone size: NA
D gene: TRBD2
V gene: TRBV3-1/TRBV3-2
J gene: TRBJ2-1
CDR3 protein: CASSLRAGDNEQFF
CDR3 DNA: TGTGCCAGCAGCCTTCGAGCGGGGGACAATGAGCAGTTCTTC

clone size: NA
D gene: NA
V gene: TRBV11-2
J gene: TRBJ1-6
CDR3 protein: CASRPWAGNSPLHF
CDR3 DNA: TGTGCCAGCCGCCCCTGGGCTGGGAATTCACCCCTCCACTTT

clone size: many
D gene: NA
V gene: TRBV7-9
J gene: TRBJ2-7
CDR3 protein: CASSSTHPRSGSDYEQYF
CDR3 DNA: TGTGCCAGCAGCTCCACTCACCCCCGGTCGGGATCAGATTACGAGCAGTACTTC

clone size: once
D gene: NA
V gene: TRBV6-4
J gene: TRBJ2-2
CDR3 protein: CASSSGSPGELFF
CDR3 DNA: TGTGCCAGCAGTTCCGGGAGTCCCGGGGAGCTGTTTTTT

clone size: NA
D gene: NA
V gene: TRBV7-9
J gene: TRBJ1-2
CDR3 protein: CASSTATGLYGYTF
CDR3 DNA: TGTGCCAGCAGCACCGCGACAGGCCTCTATGGCTACACCTTC

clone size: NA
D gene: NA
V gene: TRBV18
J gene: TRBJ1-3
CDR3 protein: CASSPLENSGNTIYF
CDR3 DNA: TGTGCCAGCTCACCCCTAGAGAATTCTGGAAACACCATATATTTT

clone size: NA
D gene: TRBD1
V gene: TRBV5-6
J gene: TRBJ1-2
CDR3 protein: CASSLDRGPQGYTF
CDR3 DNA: TGTGCCAGCAGCCTCGACAGGGGGCCCCAAGGCTACACCTTC

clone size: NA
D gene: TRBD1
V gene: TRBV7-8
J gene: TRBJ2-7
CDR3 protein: CASSPHRGREQYF
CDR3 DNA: TGTGCCAGCAGCCCACACAGGGGGAGGGAGCAGTACTTC

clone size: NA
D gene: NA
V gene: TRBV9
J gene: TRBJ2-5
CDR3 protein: CASSGRTNRRETQYF
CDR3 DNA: TGTGCCAGCAGCGGAAGGACTAATAGGCGCGAGACCCAGTACTTC